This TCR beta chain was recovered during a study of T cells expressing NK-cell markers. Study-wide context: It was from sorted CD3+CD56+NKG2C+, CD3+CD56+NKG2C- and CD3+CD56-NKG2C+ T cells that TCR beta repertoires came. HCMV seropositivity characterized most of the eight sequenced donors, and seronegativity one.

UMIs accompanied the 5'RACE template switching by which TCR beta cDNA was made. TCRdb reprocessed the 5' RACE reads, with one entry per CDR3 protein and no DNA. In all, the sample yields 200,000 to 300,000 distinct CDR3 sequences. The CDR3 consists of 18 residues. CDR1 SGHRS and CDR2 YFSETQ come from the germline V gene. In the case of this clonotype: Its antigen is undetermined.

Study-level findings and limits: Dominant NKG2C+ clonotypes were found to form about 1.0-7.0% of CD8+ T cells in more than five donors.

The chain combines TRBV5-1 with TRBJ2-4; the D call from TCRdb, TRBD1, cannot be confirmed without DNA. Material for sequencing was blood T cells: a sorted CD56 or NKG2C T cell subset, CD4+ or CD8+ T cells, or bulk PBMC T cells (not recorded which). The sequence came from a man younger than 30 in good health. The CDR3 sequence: CASSAQLSPGGAKNIQYF.